This TCR beta chain was obtained from a study of early T cells in non-severe SARS-CoV-2 infection. cDNA molecules, individually, were tagged with unique molecular identifiers. TCRdb called the 5' RACE reads again in MiXCR, with one record for every CDR3 protein. This table has 70,000 or so distinct CDR3 sequences, 9.5% to 15% appearing once. Germline CDR1 and CDR2: DFQATT and SNEGSKA (reference sequence). The CDR3 is made up of 13 amino acids. V was cut by 0 bases and J by 5 bases, with 11 bases left in between. Sequenced sample: whole blood. The chain employs TRBV20-1 and TRBJ2-7, with D perhaps TRBD1 or TRBD2 (6 bases each). This TCR was recovered from an adult who was a healthcare worker with PCR-confirmed SARS-CoV-2 infection or an uninfected control (not recorded which). CDR3: CSARDPGGHEQYF. For the CDR3, the DNA is TGCAGTGCTAGAGACCCCGGGGGCCACGAGCAGTACTTC.